The entry below describes one T cell receptor (beta chain). Its antigen is still unknown. 5'-RACE, quantitative and with molecular barcodes, yielded the TCR beta libraries. MiXCR was run by TCRdb on the 5' RACE reads, yielding one entry per CDR3 protein. The top ten hold 1% of the sample, which has some 450,000 distinct CDR3 sequences, roughly 18% seen once. The germline V gene encodes CDR1 SGHTA and CDR2 FQGTGA. The CDR3 runs to 16 residues. J lost 0 bases, V lost 7 bases, and 10 bases had no gene match. The data were taken from a study of CD8 T cells in ankylosing spondylitis. Study findings and constraints: Some of the motif variants had earlier been found in reactive arthritis patients' fluid and blood. There was a TCR beta motif, made of eight highly homologous variants, that appeared characteristic of ankylosing spondylitis blood. Within peripheral blood, clones linked to disease were CD8+ and relatively rare.

V and J are TRBV7-3 and TRBJ2-5; 8 nucleotides align to TRBD2. The sequencing sample was made of blood, either unsorted or a sorted T cell fraction (not recorded which). The clonotype comes from a male donor with ankylosing spondylitis. The CDR3 coding sequence is TGTGCCAGCACCCCCGGGGGGGACTCCTACCAAGAGACCCAGTACTTC. Translated: CASTPGGDSYQETQYF.